One and the same sample provided the 32 T cell receptor beta chains below, sequenced in a study of T-cell reconstitution after alpha-beta-depleted transplantation in children. It was with unique molecular identifiers that the TCRbeta library was prepared. TCRdb reprocessed the PCR reads via MiXCR and lists one record per CDR3 protein. There are 400,000 to 500,000 distinct CDR3 sequences in the sample; roughly a tenth occur only once, and over 4.5% lies in the top ten. The sequences come from PBMCs from the stem cell graft donor, collected from the stem cell graft. The receptors were sampled from a human donor who donated a stem cell graft to a child with acute myeloid leukemia.

This clonotype was recorded at least ten times. The rearrangement uses TRBV18 and TRBJ1-3; 9 positions agree with TRBD1. Germline CDR1 reads KGHSH; CDR2 reads LQKENI. Trimming removed 2 bases from V and 2 bases from J; junction bases left unmatched: 10. The CDR3 contains 18 residues. The CDR3 nucleotides are TGTGCCAGCTCACCAAAAGCGCCGGGACAGGGAGCTGGAAACACCATATATTTT. It specifies CASSPKAPGQGAGNTIYF.

J is TRBJ2-7 and V is TRBV6-5; either TRBD1 or TRBD2 may supply D (5 bases each). CDR1 and CDR2 from the germline V gene are MNHEY and SVGAGI. This CDR3 contains 14 residues. The CDR3 region has the DNA TGTGCCAGCAGTCACTCCCTCCGGGGCCACGAGCAGTACGTC. Translating gives CASSHSLRGHEQYV.

This clonotype came up a few times. The chain recombines TRBV6-1 with TRBJ2-5; D may match TRBD1 or TRBD2 (5 bases each). There are 14 residues in the CDR3. The germline gives CDR1 MNHNS, CDR2 SASEGT. Trimming stripped 9 bases from V and 0 bases from J, with 14 bases between. CDR3: CASMNWGYQETQYF. In nucleotides, the CDR3 is TGTGCCAGTATGAATTGGGGGTACCAAGAGACCCAGTACTTC.

V is TRBV29-1 and J is TRBJ2-1; 9 bases align to TRBD1. The V gene's germline CDR1 is SQVTM and CDR2 ANQGSEA. The junction had 8 bases not matched to a gene; V was cut back by 6 bases and J by 8 bases. The CDR3 runs to 13 residues. The CDR3 DNA reads as TGCAGCGTCCGGGGACAGGGTTTTGATGAGCAGTTCTTC. Protein sequence: CSVRGQGFDEQFF.

This chain joins TRBV20-1 and TRBJ2-2; 7 bases fit TRBD1. The germline V gene has CDR1 DFQATT and CDR2 SNEGSKA (reference sequence). This CDR3 comprises 16 residues. The V and J ends lost 1 base and 6 bases, in that order; junction bases with no gene match: 11. The CDR3 DNA reads TGCAGTGCTAGAGCGGGTGGAACAGGGGTCTCCGGGGAGCTGTTTTTT. The encoded protein is CSARAGGTGVSGELFF.

This clonotype appeared a few times. The chain couples TRBV5-1 to TRBJ1-2; 10 bases are a match to TRBD1. There are 13 residues in the CDR3. Germline-derived CDR1 and CDR2 are SGHRS and YFSETQ. Unmatched junction bases numbered 3, after V lost 2 bases and J lost 8 bases. The CDR3 coding sequence is TGCGCCAGCAGCTTAACGACAGGGGGCGGCTACACCTTC. It codes for CASSLTTGGGYTF.

The chain couples TRBV27 to TRBJ2-1; either TRBD1 or TRBD2 may supply D (5 bases each). The CDR3 contains 15 residues. V was clipped by 3 bases and J by 5 bases, with 14 bases between them. The V gene's germline CDR1 is MNHEY and CDR2 SMNVEV (reference sequence). The CDR3 DNA reads as TGTGCCAGCAGTTTGTGGGGGTTTCGGGACAATGAGCAGTTCTTC. Translated, it gives CASSLWGFRDNEQFF.

This clonotype has a handful of counts. The V call is TRBV6-2 or TRBV6-3, the J call TRBJ2-5; D is perhaps TRBD1 or TRBD2 (6 bases each). Germline V gene lookup returns CDR1 MNHEY and CDR2 SVGEGT. This CDR3 spans 12 amino acids. Trimming removed 5 bases at V and 7 bases at J, with 11 bases between. The CDR3 reads CASSQQGGTQYF. The CDR3 DNA reads as TGTGCCAGCAGTCAACAGGGAGGGACCCAGTACTTC.

This clonotype has only a few counts. The CDR3 reads CASSQDHDYAGDTQYF. CDR3 DNA sequence: TGTGCCAGCAGCCAAGATCACGACTACGCAGGAGATACGCAGTATTTT. The chain recombines TRBV3-1 with TRBJ2-3, with D perhaps TRBD2 (5 bases). The V gene lost 0 bases and the J gene lost 5 bases, with 15 bases spanning the gap. The CDR3 sequence is 16 residues long. Germline V gene sequence: CDR1 LGHDT, CDR2 YNNKEL (reference sequence).

This clonotype was counted at least ten times. J is TRBJ2-3 and V is TRBV6-2 or TRBV6-3, with 12 bases lining up with TRBD1. V trimming: 6 bases; J trimming: 5 bases; junction bases outside the gene matches: 6. Germline V CDR1 and CDR2: MNHEY, SVGEGT. The CDR3 sequence is 15 residues long. DNA for the CDR3: TGTGCCAGCAGCCCGGGACAGGGGGCATTAGATACGCAGTATTTT. It codes for CASSPGQGALDTQYF.

The CDR3 DNA reads as TGTGCCAGCAGCCGGACAGGGGGCGCCCTTAACTATGGCTACACCTTC. Protein sequence: CASSRTGGALNYGYTF. This chain connects TRBV6-1 to TRBJ1-2; 11 bases are shared with TRBD1. The germline gives CDR1 MNHNS, CDR2 SASEGT. Trimming cost V 6 bases and J 1 base; bases outside gene matches: 7. The CDR3 consists of 16 residues.

The J gene is TRBJ1-2, the V gene TRBV20-1, with D perhaps matching TRBD1 (5 bases). The V gene's germline CDR1 is DFQATT and CDR2 SNEGSKA (reference sequence). Trimming removed 3 bases from V and 11 bases from J, with 19 bases in between. This CDR3 region has 13 residues. The CDR3, as DNA: TGCAGTGCTAGCGGGACCGGCACCATGGGGTACACCTTC. This encodes CSASGTGTMGYTF.

CDR3 bases: TGTGCCTGCTGTTTAGTTTTCAGGGGCCGCCAAAACTACAATGAGCAGTTCTTC. Amino acids: CACCLVFRGRQNYNEQFF. The J gene is TRBJ2-1, the V gene TRBV12-3 or TRBV12-4; D might be TRBD1 (6 bases). The CDR3 runs to 18 residues. V lost 11 bases, J lost 3 bases, and 29 bases lay in between.

The genes are TRBV9 and TRBJ1-1, with D possibly being TRBD1 (6 bases). The germline V and J ends were trimmed by 1 base and 5 bases, with 18 bases remaining between them. Germline lookup yields CDR1 SGDLS and CDR2 YYNGEE. The CDR3 covers 16 residues. The chain's CDR3 is CASSVNPGVPGTEAFF. CDR3 DNA: TGTGCCAGCAGCGTAAACCCAGGGGTACCGGGGACTGAAGCTTTCTTT.

This clonotype was picked up a small number of times. The chain has TRBV6-5 and TRBJ1-2; possibly TRBD1 for D (5 bases). This CDR3 has 14 amino acids. Trimming removed 2 bases from V and 2 bases from J, with 9 bases in between. From germline, CDR1 is MNHEY and CDR2 SVGAGI. The CDR3 sequence is CASSYIGGNYGYTF. The CDR3 bases are TGTGCCAGCAGTTACATTGGGGGGAACTATGGCTACACCTTC.

This chain uses TRBV10-3 with TRBJ2-2; D unresolved. The CDR3 extends over 16 amino acids. The germline V and J ends were trimmed by 6 bases and 4 bases, with 18 bases remaining between them. Germline assignment: CDR1 ENHRY and CDR2 SYGVKD. CDR3 sequence: CAISDAGSLSTGELFF. The CDR3 DNA reads TGTGCCATCAGCGATGCCGGATCACTGAGCACCGGGGAGCTGTTTTTT.

This clonotype has a count of ten or more. The chain joins TRBV5-1 to TRBJ1-5; 8 bases are shared with TRBD1. The CDR3 is made up of 14 amino acids. Germline trimming cut 4 bases from V and 5 bases from J; bases unmatched to any gene: 5. Looked up from germline, CDR1 is SGHRS and CDR2 is YFSETQ. This CDR3 is CASSVGQGDQPQHF. The DNA for the CDR3 is TGCGCCAGCAGCGTCGGACAGGGAGATCAGCCCCAGCATTTT.

CDR3 loop: CASSTGGPGSTDTQYF. The CDR3 nucleotides read TGTGCCAGCAGCACGGGGGGTCCCGGAAGCACAGATACGCAGTATTTT. V usage is TRBV11-2 and J usage is TRBJ2-3, with 7 bases that match TRBD2. The germline CDR1 and CDR2 sequences are SGHAT and FQNNGV. The ends lost 5 bases at V and 0 bases at J; junction bases unmatched: 8. The CDR3 consists of 16 residues.

The chain combines TRBV20-1 with TRBJ1-3, with D unclear. V lost 3 bases and J lost 0, with 12 bases in between. The CDR3 length is 15 residues. Per germline, CDR1 DFQATT and CDR2 SNEGSKA (reference sequence). The CDR3: CSASEGSFSGNTIYF. The CDR3 nucleotides are TGCAGTGCTAGTGAAGGTTCTTTCTCTGGAAACACCATATATTTT.

This rearrangement joins TRBV7-9 to TRBJ1-2; D unclear. Germline V gives CDR1 SEHNR, CDR2 FQNEAQ (reference sequence). V was clipped by 1 base and J by 3 bases, with 9 bases between them. The CDR3 sequence is 14 residues long. CDR3 loop: CASSLGGGYYGYTF. The CDR3 DNA sequence: TGTGCCAGCAGCTTAGGAGGTGGCTACTATGGCTACACCTTC.

This clonotype was seen a handful of times. The chain has TRBV4-3 and TRBJ2-3; no clear D. Germline CDR1 and CDR2: LGHNA and YSLEER. The CDR3 runs 14 residues. V was cut by 0 bases and J by 6 bases, with 10 bases left in between. DNA of the CDR3: TGCGCCAGCAGCCAAGATCGACCGCCGGATACGCAGTATTTT. Its translation is CASSQDRPPDTQYF.

This clonotype has just one count. The chain recombines TRBV10-3 with TRBJ2-5, with 12 bases lining up with TRBD2. This CDR3 comprises 16 residues. The ends lost 2 bases at V and 1 base at J; junction bases unmatched: 2. Germline CDR1 reads ENHRY; CDR2 reads SYGVKD. This chain's CDR3 is CAISETLAGGQETQYF. CDR3 nucleotides: TGTGCCATCAGTGAGACACTAGCGGGAGGCCAAGAGACCCAGTACTTC.

In this sample, this clonotype turned up many times. This chain uses TRBV7-8 with TRBJ1-1; D is uncertain. V lost 3 bases, J lost 1 base, and 9 bases lay in between. CDR1 and CDR2 from the germline V gene are SGHVS and FQNEAQ. The CDR3 spans 14 residues. The CDR3 DNA sequence: TGTGCCAGCAGCTTCTATGACCCGAACACTGAAGCTTTCTTT. Translating gives CASSFYDPNTEAFF.

In its sample, this clonotype was seen many times. The gene calls are TRBV5-1 and TRBJ2-3; 7 bases align to TRBD2. The CDR3 loop spans 15 amino acids. The germline CDR1 and CDR2 sequences are SGHRS and YFSETQ. V was clipped by 3 bases and J by 4 bases; unmatched bases: 8. The chain's CDR3 is CASSWEGQSPDTQYF. In nucleotides, the CDR3 is TGCGCCAGCAGCTGGGAGGGGCAGTCCCCAGATACGCAGTATTTT.

This clonotype came up a few times. The chain employs TRBV4-3 and TRBJ2-3, with D perhaps TRBD1 (7 bases). Trimming left V 4 bases short and J 2 bases short, with 16 bases between. This CDR3 spans 16 amino acids. Germline V gene sequence: CDR1 LGHNA, CDR2 YSLEER. This CDR3 is CASSRTRQGLTDTQYF. As DNA, the CDR3 is TGCGCCAGCAGCCGTACTCGACAGGGACTCACAGATACGCAGTATTTT.

There are many counts of this clonotype. This rearrangement joins TRBV11-2 to TRBJ2-2; a possible D gene is TRBD2 (5 bases). The CDR3 sequence is 15 residues long. The germline V gene has CDR1 SGHAT and CDR2 FQNNGV. Trimming removed 6 bases at V and 0 bases at J, with 11 bases between. CDR3 coding DNA: TGTGCCAGCAGATTGGCGGGCGCGAACACCGGGGAGCTGTTTTTT. It encodes CASRLAGANTGELFF.

This rearrangement joins TRBV7-2 to TRBJ2-7; TRBD2 matches 12 bases. This CDR3 comprises 15 residues. Germline trimming cut 1 base from V and 6 bases from J; bases unmatched to any gene: 4. CDR1 SGHTA and CDR2 FQGNSA come from the germline V gene. The CDR3 nucleotides read TGTGCCAGCAGCTTAGTCCTAGCGGGAGGGCCCGAGCAGTACTTC. Amino acids: CASSLVLAGGPEQYF.

The rearrangement links TRBV12-3 or TRBV12-4 to TRBJ2-4, with TRBD2 identical over 11 bases. J gave up 6 bases and V 6 bases, and 7 bases lay outside the gene matches. This CDR3 region has 15 residues. CDR3 DNA: TGTGCCAGCAGAGGTAGCGGGAGGGTTGGAAACATTCAGTACTTC. It codes for CASRGSGRVGNIQYF.

The V gene is TRBV7-9, the J gene TRBJ2-2; no reliable D call. This CDR3 comprises 15 residues. Per the germline V gene, CDR1 is SEHNR and CDR2 is FQNEAQ (reference sequence). V dropped 4 bases and J dropped 1 base, with 10 bases sitting between them. The CDR3 loop reads CASSSVGRNTGELFF. As DNA, the CDR3 is TGTGCCAGCAGCTCAGTCGGAAGGAACACCGGGGAGCTGTTTTTT.

This clonotype was seen a handful of times. The chain has TRBV9 and TRBJ2-1; D is perhaps TRBD2 (5 bases). Germline V gene lookup returns CDR1 SGDLS and CDR2 YYNGEE. This CDR3 comprises 20 residues. Trimming cost V 3 bases and J 0 bases, with 25 bases left between them. CDR3 residues: CASSAFRRRGLPSSYNEQFF. CDR3 DNA sequence: TGTGCCAGCAGCGCATTCCGCCGACGAGGACTTCCAAGCTCCTACAATGAGCAGTTCTTC.

In its sample, this clonotype was seen many times. The genes are TRBV10-2 and TRBJ1-2, with D perhaps matching TRBD1 (6 bases). V gave up 4 bases and J gave up 3 bases, with 15 bases separating them. There are 15 residues in the CDR3. Germline V gene data show CDR1 as WSHSY and CDR2 as SAAADI. The CDR3 reads CASSGGEGGYYGYTF. CDR3 coding DNA: TGCGCCAGCAGTGGGGGCGAGGGGGGCTACTATGGCTACACCTTC.

This clonotype has just a few counts. V is TRBV7-3 and J is TRBJ2-2, with D possibly called TRBD1 or TRBD2 (6 bases each). CDR3 size: 14 residues. Germline V gives CDR1 SGHTA, CDR2 FQGTGA. Trimming took off 4 bases at V and 4 bases at J, with 10 bases between the two ends. CDR3 sequence: CASSWGASTGELFF. CDR3 nucleotide sequence: TGTGCCAGCAGCTGGGGGGCGAGCACCGGGGAGCTGTTTTTT.